Each of the 14 T cell receptor beta chains below was sequenced from the same sample in a study of T cells after posttransplantation cyclophosphamide. Methotrexate plus calcineurin inhibitor accompanied controls' myeloablative marrow transplants; sampling was 1 year later. Profiling relied on immunoSEQ multiplex PCR, and the TCRdb table lists in-frame clones only, not all of them. In the table there are fewer than 20,000 clones, more than 80% of which are singletons. This specimen was PBMCs, taken around 64 weeks after allogeneic stem cell transplant with calcineurin inhibitor and methotrexate. The source of these receptors is a male patient between 25 and 39 years old who received an allogeneic stem cell transplant from an unrelated donor, was CMV-positive, and had acute and chronic GVHD. Some T cells may be supplied by the graft donor.

The genes are TRBV7-6 and TRBJ2-3; a weak D match, TRBD1 (6 bases). With 0 bases removed from V and 2 bases from J, the gap between germline ends came to 12 bases. Germline V gives CDR1 SGHVS, CDR2 FNYEAQ. The CDR3 is 16 amino acids. As DNA, the CDR3 is TGTGCCAGCAGCTTAGCAGGGGGAAGGTTCACAGATACGCAGTATTTT. Translated, it gives CASSLAGGRFTDTQYF.

This rearrangement joins TRBV6-1 to TRBJ1-2; D is perhaps TRBD1 (5 bases). The germline CDR1 and CDR2 sequences are MNHNS and SASEGT. The V end was cut by 5 bases, the J end by 1 base, with 14 bases between. The length of the CDR3 is 15 residues. The chain's CDR3 is CASSTGGGINYGYTF. The CDR3 nucleotides read TGTGCCAGCAGTACGGGGGGAGGGATTAACTATGGCTACACCTTC.

This chain uses TRBV2 with TRBJ1-1; D ambiguous. Looked up from germline, CDR1 is SNHLY and CDR2 is FYNNEI. The CDR3 is 17 residues long. V shed 1 base and J shed 4 bases, with 19 bases lying between them. The CDR3 sequence: CASSEGHLLEGFTEAFF. CDR3 nucleotides: TGTGCCAGCAGTGAAGGGCACCTCCTAGAGGGTTTCACTGAAGCTTTCTTT.

V is TRBV29-1 and J is TRBJ2-5, with TRBD2 matching 7 bases. The V gene's germline CDR1 is SQVTM and CDR2 ANQGSEA. The ends lost 0 bases at V and 7 bases at J; junction bases unmatched: 5. The CDR3 runs 13 residues. CDR3 DNA: TGCAGCGTTGAAGAGGGCGGGGGAGGGACCCAGTACTTC. This codes for CSVEEGGGGTQYF.

The rearrangement links TRBV7-2 to TRBJ2-2; 10 bases map to TRBD2. CDR3 length equals 16 residues. CDR1 and CDR2 from the germline V gene are SGHTA and FQGNSA. V lost 6 bases to trimming and J lost 6 bases; unmatched junction nucleotides: 10. CDR3 protein: CASSLQRGGAAGELFF. DNA for the CDR3: TGTGCCAGCAGTTTACAGCGGGGGGGCGCTGCCGGGGAGCTGTTTTTT.

This clone occurred once. This chain uses TRBV5-1 with TRBJ2-3, with 9 bases fitting TRBD2. The junction had 6 bases not matched to a gene; V was cut back by 4 bases and J by 6 bases. CDR3 length equals 14 residues. In germline, CDR1 is SGHRS, CDR2 YFSETQ. CDR3 coding DNA: TGCGCCAGCAGCCCGGGACTAGCAAAGGATACGCAGTATTTT. Its translation: CASSPGLAKDTQYF.

The chain joins TRBV21-1 to TRBJ2-1; TRBD2, the D gene given by the table, was not confirmed from the DNA. TRBV21-1 counts as a pseudogene. The CDR3 has 18 residues. CDR3 loop: CASIHLGAGGRSYNEQFF. CDR3 DNA: TGTGCCAGCATCCATCTCGGGGCGGGAGGTCGCTCTTACAATGAGCAGTTCTTC.

The gene calls are TRBV7-2 and TRBJ1-6; 11 bases are shared with TRBD1. Per the germline V gene, CDR1 is SGHTA and CDR2 is FQGNSA. The CDR3 sequence is 18 residues long. V lost 2 bases to trimming and J lost 10 bases; unmatched junction nucleotides: 13. This CDR3 reads CASSLTTVGQGAGSPLHF. CDR3 in DNA: TGTGCCAGCAGCTTAACTACGGTAGGACAGGGGGCAGGATCACCCCTCCACTTT. Full variable domain (missing parts from reference TRBV7-2 and TRBJ1-6): GAGVSQSPSNKVTEKGKDVELRCDPISGHTALYWYRQSLGQGLEFLIYFQGNSAPDKSGLPSDRFSAERTGGSVSTLTIQRTQQEDSAVYLCASSLTTVGQGAGSPLHFGNGTRLTVT.

V gene TRBV9 combines with J gene TRBJ2-1, with 15 bases aligning to TRBD2. The CDR3 is made up of 18 amino acids. Germline trimming cut 3 bases from V and 0 bases from J; bases unmatched to any gene: 4. Germline V CDR1 and CDR2: SGDLS, YYNGEE. The CDR3 loop is CASSAGTSGGSSYNEQFF. The CDR3 coding sequence is TGTGCCAGCAGCGCGGGGACTAGCGGGGGGAGCTCCTACAATGAGCAGTTCTTC.

The count of this clone is one. This chain links TRBV4-3 with TRBJ1-1, with 7 bases that match TRBD1. Germline CDR1 is LGHNA and CDR2 is YSLEER. V was clipped by 2 bases and J by 5 bases; unmatched bases: 5. The CDR3 loop spans 14 amino acids. The CDR3 region is CASSQLTGFTEAFF. CDR3 nucleotide sequence: TGCGCCAGCAGCCAATTGACAGGGTTTACTGAAGCTTTCTTT.

The chain employs TRBV7-8 and TRBJ1-1; 9 nucleotides align to TRBD1. This CDR3 comprises 17 residues. J lost 1 base, V lost 5 bases, and 11 bases had no gene match. Germline loops: CDR1 SGHVS, CDR2 FQNEAQ. The CDR3 region has the DNA TGTGCCAGCAGCCTGGACGGTTGGACAGGGGAGAACACTGAAGCTTTCTTT. Translated: CASSLDGWTGENTEAFF.

This clone was counted a single time. The CDR3 DNA reads TGTGCCTGGACCTATAGCGGGAGTATCAACGAGCAGTACTTC. Its translation is CAWTYSGSINEQYF. This chain links TRBV30 with TRBJ2-7; TRBD2 agrees at 9 bases. The CDR3 spans 14 residues. V trimming: 4 bases; J trimming: 5 bases; junction bases outside the gene matches: 9. From germline, CDR1 is GTSNPN and CDR2 SVGIG (reference sequence).

This chain connects TRBV5-6 to TRBJ1-4; D might be TRBD1 (6 bases). The germline V gene has CDR1 SGHDT and CDR2 YYEEEE. Trimming cost V 5 bases and J 0 bases, with 14 bases left between them. CDR3 length equals 16 residues. The CDR3 sequence: CASSFGQSATNEKLFF. CDR3 DNA: TGTGCCAGCAGTTTTGGACAGTCTGCAACTAATGAAAAACTGTTTTTT.

This clone occurred once. This chain connects TRBV19 to TRBJ1-1; TRBD1 might be the D (6 bases). V was pared by 3 bases and J by 0 bases, with 11 bases between. This CDR3 is 15 amino acids long. In germline, CDR1 is LNHDA, CDR2 SQIVND (reference sequence). The CDR3 DNA sequence: TGTGCCAGTAGTATTACCAGGGGACTGAACACTGAAGCTTTCTTT. Translating gives CASSITRGLNTEAFF.